The rows below give T cell receptor beta chains drawn from one sample of a study of blood T cell repertoires in COVID-19. Clones were read by immunoSEQ multiplex PCR, and TCRdb kept only the in-frame ones, dropping some. The sample includes about 150,000 clones, 75% to 95% seen only once; the top ten take about 0.55%. Sequencing used peripheral blood. The receptors here all came from a man in his fifties or sixties with acute or convalescent COVID-19. CDR3s include the opening cysteine and the closing phenylalanine or tryptophan. Each record gives: J gene, V gene, D gene, CDR3 protein, CDR3 DNA. The D gene is left open where the match is weak.

J: TRBJ1-2; V: TRBV7-2; D: TRBD1; CDR3: CASSLGTGPTGYTF; DNA: TGTGCCAGCAGCTTAGGGACAGGGCCAACTGGCTACACCTTC
J: TRBJ2-5; V: TRBV7-9; D: TRBD1; CDR3: CASSSGTVGKETQYF; DNA: TGTGCCAGCAGCTCCGGGACAGTCGGAAAGGAGACCCAGTACTTC
J: TRBJ1-2; V: TRBV27; D: .; CDR3: CASRESGPLKGYTF; DNA: TGTGCCAGCAGGGAAAGCGGTCCCCTCAAGGGCTACACCTTC
J: TRBJ2-1; V: TRBV4-2; D: TRBD2; CDR3: CASSRRGASGDSYNEQFF; DNA: TGTGCCAGCTCCCGCCGTGGGGCTAGCGGAGACTCCTACAATGAGCAGTTCTTC
J: TRBJ2-1; V: TRBV3-1/TRBV3-2; D: .; CDR3: CASSGLTGLWANEQFF; DNA: TGTGCCAGCAGCGGCTTAACAGGGTTGTGGGCGAATGAGCAGTTCTTC
J: TRBJ2-1; V: TRBV27; D: TRBD1; CDR3: CASSSTGTYNEQFF; DNA: TGTGCCAGCAGTTCGACAGGGACCTACAATGAGCAGTTCTTC
J: TRBJ1-1; V: TRBV11-1; D: .; CDR3: CATRDVTEAFF; DNA: TGTGCCACGCGGGATGTCACTGAAGCTTTCTTT
J: TRBJ2-1; V: TRBV7-6; D: TRBD1; CDR3: CASSRQGYNEQFF; DNA: TGTGCCAGCAGCCGACAGGGCTACAATGAGCAGTTCTTC
J: TRBJ1-3; V: TRBV11-3; D: .; CDR3: CASSADSGNTIYF; DNA: TGTGCCAGCAGCGCGGACAGTGGAAACACCATATATTTT
J: TRBJ1-4; V: TRBV7-6; D: .; CDR3: CASSFGGATNEKLFF; DNA: TGTGCCAGCAGCTTCGGAGGCGCAACTAATGAAAAACTGTTTTTT
J: TRBJ1-1; V: TRBV29-1; D: TRBD1; CDR3: CSVDPRTGEAFF; DNA: TGCAGCGTTGACCCCCGGACAGGGGAAGCTTTCTTT
J: TRBJ2-4; V: TRBV2; D: .; CDR3: CTSGPRAKNIQYF; DNA: TGCACCTCAGGGCCGAGAGCCAAAAACATTCAGTACTTC
J: TRBJ1-2; V: TRBV9; D: .; CDR3: CASSVGRGANYGYTF; DNA: TGTGCCAGCAGCGTAGGGCGGGGGGCAAACTATGGCTACACCTTC
J: TRBJ1-4; V: TRBV6-5; D: TRBD1; CDR3: CASSYPGTGVEKLFF; DNA: TGTGCCAGCAGTTACCCCGGGACAGGGGTTGAAAAACTGTTTTTT
J: TRBJ2-1; V: TRBV28; D: TRBD2; CDR3: CASSLSTGLAGLSYNEQFF; DNA: TGTGCCAGCAGTTTATCTACGGGACTAGCGGGATTGTCCTACAATGAGCAGTTCTTC
J: TRBJ2-7; V: TRBV6-5; D: TRBD1; CDR3: CASRTGGVGSYEQYF; DNA: TGTGCCAGCAGGACAGGGGGCGTCGGATCCTACGAGCAGTACTTC
J: TRBJ1-6; V: TRBV9; D: TRBD1; CDR3: CASSPRTGGTYNSPLHF; DNA: TGTGCCAGCAGCCCCCGGACAGGGGGCACCTATAATTCACCCCTCCACTTT
J: TRBJ2-1; V: TRBV28; D: TRBD1; CDR3: CASSSSGTANNEQFF; DNA: TGTGCCAGCAGTTCCTCCGGGACAGCCAACAATGAGCAGTTCTTC
J: TRBJ1-5; V: TRBV24-1; D: .; CDR3: CATSGAGDGGQPQHF; DNA: TGTGCCACCAGTGGGGCGGGGGATGGGGGTCAGCCCCAGCATTTT
J: TRBJ2-2; V: TRBV10-3; D: .; CDR3: CAIRKGKNTVNTGELFF; DNA: TGTGCCATCCGTAAGGGGAAAAACACCGTTAACACCGGGGAGCTGTTTTTT
J: TRBJ2-3; V: TRBV19; D: TRBD1; CDR3: CASSLGTGTGYSTDTQYF; DNA: TGTGCCAGTAGTTTAGGAACCGGGACAGGGTACAGCACAGATACGCAGTATTTT
J: TRBJ2-1; V: TRBV9; D: .; CDR3: CASSSSGISGSEQFF; DNA: TGTGCCAGCAGCTCCTCCGGGATCTCCGGATCTGAGCAGTTCTTC
J: TRBJ2-7; V: TRBV5-3; D: .; CDR3: CARSLGSGDGYEQYF; DNA: TGTGCCAGAAGCTTGGGATCCGGGGATGGCTACGAGCAGTACTTC
J: TRBJ2-3; V: TRBV7-3; D: .; CDR3: CASRSGGSTDTQYF; DNA: TGTGCCAGCAGGTCCGGGGGTAGCACAGATACGCAGTATTTT
J: TRBJ1-6; V: TRBV5-8; D: .; CDR3: CASSLWENSPLHF; DNA: TGTGCCAGCAGCCTTTGGGAGAATTCACCCCTCCACTTT
J: TRBJ2-1; V: TRBV4-3; D: TRBD2; CDR3: CASSQLAGNGDEQFF; DNA: TGCGCCAGCAGCCAACTAGCGGGGAATGGGGATGAGCAGTTCTTC
J: TRBJ1-2; V: TRBV7-2; D: .; CDR3: CASSFSSRGYTF; DNA: TGTGCCAGCAGCTTCTCATCGCGGGGCTACACCTTC
J: TRBJ2-3; V: TRBV5-7; D: TRBD2; CDR3: CASSLGASGRVSTDTQYF; DNA: TGTGCCAGCAGCTTGGGGGCTAGCGGGAGAGTTAGCACAGATACGCAGTATTTT
J: TRBJ2-1; V: TRBV6-5; D: TRBD2; CDR3: CASVLAGNYNEQFF; DNA: TGTGCCAGCGTCCTAGCGGGAAACTACAATGAGCAGTTCTTC
J: TRBJ2-3; V: TRBV29-1; D: .; CDR3: CSVEDLRATGPVTDTQYF; DNA: TGCAGCGTTGAAGACCTTAGAGCGACAGGACCCGTCACAGATACGCAGTATTTT
J: TRBJ2-2; V: TRBV5-1; D: TRBD1; CDR3: CASSVRTGLGFGELFF; DNA: TGCGCCAGCAGCGTCAGGACAGGGTTGGGGTTCGGGGAGCTGTTTTTT